Below, one T cell receptor beta chain is given with its context. The data were taken from a study of shared clonotypes between healthy human individuals. The V and J ends lost 7 bases and 8 bases, in that order; junction bases with no gene match: 4. Germline loops: CDR1 SQVTM, CDR2 ANQGSEA. CDR3 size: 11 residues. Produced via immunoSEQ multiplex PCR; TCRdb's table is partial and in-frame only. The sample has roughly 1,500,000 clones; roughly 98.5% are singletons. Sample: naive CD4+ T cells sorted from blood. As to subset: CD45RA+ positively selected. This TCR was sampled from a man younger than 40 in good health. V usage is TRBV29-1 and J usage is TRBJ1-4, with 7 bases aligning to TRBD1. The CDR3 DNA sequence: TGCAGCGGCTACAGGGGCGAAAAACTGTTTTTT. As protein: CSGYRGEKLFF.